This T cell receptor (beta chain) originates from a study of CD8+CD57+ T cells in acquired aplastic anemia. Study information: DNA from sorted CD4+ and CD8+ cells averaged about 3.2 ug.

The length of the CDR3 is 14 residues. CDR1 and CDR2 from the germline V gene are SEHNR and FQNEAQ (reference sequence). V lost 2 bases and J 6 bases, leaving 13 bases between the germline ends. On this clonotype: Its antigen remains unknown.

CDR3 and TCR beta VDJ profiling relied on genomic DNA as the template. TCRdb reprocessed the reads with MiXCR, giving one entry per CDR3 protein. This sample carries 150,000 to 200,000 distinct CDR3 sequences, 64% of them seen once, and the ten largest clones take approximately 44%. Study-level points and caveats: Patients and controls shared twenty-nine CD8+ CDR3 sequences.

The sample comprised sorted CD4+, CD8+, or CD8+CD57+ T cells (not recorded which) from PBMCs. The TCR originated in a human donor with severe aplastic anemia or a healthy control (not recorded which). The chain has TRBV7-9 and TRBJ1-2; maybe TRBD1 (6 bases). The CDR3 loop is CASSLWARDNGYTF. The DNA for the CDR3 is TGTGCCAGCAGCTTATGGGCCAGGGACAATGGCTACACCTTC.